This T cell receptor beta chain was recovered during a study of blood T cell repertoires in COVID-19. About the study: Samples taken during acute and convalescent COVID-19 were collected in the United States, Italy and Spain.

Clones were sequenced by immunoSEQ multiplex PCR, and TCRdb holds only the in-frame ones, with some missing. Among about 46,000 clones listed, about 87% were seen once. V lost 2 bases to trimming and J lost 3 bases; unmatched junction nucleotides: 0. Germline values: CDR1 MGHDK, CDR2 SYGVNS. The CDR3 extends over 14 amino acids. Specimen: peripheral blood. This receptor was identified in a human donor in a cohort sampled during active COVID-19. This chain connects TRBV25-1 to TRBJ2-2, with 7 bases lining up with TRBD1. DNA for the CDR3: TGTGCCAGCAGTGAACAGGGGGACACCGGGGAGCTGTTTTTT. This encodes CASSEQGDTGELFF.